This TCR beta chain stems from a study of cytomegalovirus exposure and HLA in healthy donors. Profiling relied on immunoSEQ multiplex PCR, and the TCRdb table lists in-frame clones only, not all of them. The table includes about 86,000 clones, approximately 93% detected once. Sequenced sample: PBMCs. This TCR came from a man in his late teens or twenties in good health and CMV-seronegative.

In DNA, the CDR3 is TGTGCCAGCAGCCAAACGGTGAATGAGCAGTTCTTC. Amino acids: CASSQTVNEQFF. The V gene is TRBV7-8, the J gene TRBJ2-1; D is undetermined. Germline CDR1 and CDR2: SGHVS and FQNEAQ. The CDR3 covers 12 residues. Trimming stripped 5 bases from V and 7 bases from J, with 9 bases between.